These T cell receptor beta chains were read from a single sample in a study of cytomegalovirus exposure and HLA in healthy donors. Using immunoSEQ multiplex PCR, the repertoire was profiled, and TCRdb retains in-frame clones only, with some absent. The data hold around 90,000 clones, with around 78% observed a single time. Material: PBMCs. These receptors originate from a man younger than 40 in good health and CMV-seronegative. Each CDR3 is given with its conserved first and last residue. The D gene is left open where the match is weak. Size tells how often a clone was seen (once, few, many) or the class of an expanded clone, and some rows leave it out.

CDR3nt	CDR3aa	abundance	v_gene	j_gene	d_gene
TGTGCCAGCAGCTTAGCGTGGGGCAACAATGAGCAGTTCTTC	CASSLAWGNNEQFF	.	TRBV11-1	TRBJ2-1	.
TGCAGCGTTGAGCGGGACAGGGGTAGAGAGACCCAGTACTTC	CSVERDRGRETQYF	.	TRBV29-1	TRBJ2-5	TRBD1
TGTGCCATCAGTGAGTCGGGCACTAACTATGGCTACACCTTC	CAISESGTNYGYTF	few	TRBV10-3	TRBJ1-2	.
TGTGCCAGCAGCTTATACGGGACAGGGAATCAGCCCCAGCATTTT	CASSLYGTGNQPQHF	.	TRBV11-2	TRBJ1-5	TRBD1
TGTGCCAGCTCACCACGGCCGGGACAGGGGCGGGGAGGCAATCAGCCCCAGCATTTT	CASSPRPGQGRGGNQPQHF	.	TRBV18	TRBJ1-5	TRBD1
TGTGCCAGCTCTGGTGGCAGAAACTATGGCTACACCTTC	CASSGGRNYGYTF	few	TRBV2	TRBJ1-2	.
TGTGCCACCAGCCAGCACGGGACAGGGGTTTTGAATGAGCAGTTCTTC	CATSQHGTGVLNEQFF	.	TRBV15	TRBJ2-1	TRBD1
TGTGCCAGCAGCGTAGACGGGGGGACTAATGAAAAACTGTTTTTT	CASSVDGGTNEKLFF	.	TRBV9	TRBJ1-4	.
TGTGCCAGCAGGAGACTCACTGAAGCTTTCTTT	CASRRLTEAFF	.	TRBV11-3	TRBJ1-1	.
TGTGCCAGCAGTTTAGGGACAGGGGATGAGCAGTTCTTC	CASSLGTGDEQFF	few	TRBV27	TRBJ2-1	TRBD1
TGCAGCGCCGCTCCGGGACAGGGAAACTATGGCTACACCTTC	CSAAPGQGNYGYTF	once	TRBV29-1	TRBJ1-2	TRBD1
TGTGGAGTCGGCGGGGGGGGGTACGAGCAGTACTTC	CGVGGGGYEQYF	.	TRBV6-6	TRBJ2-7	TRBD2
TGTGCCATCAGTGACACGGGGAGAGCCCAAGGCACTGAAGCTTTCTTT	CAISDTGRAQGTEAFF	.	TRBV10-3	TRBJ1-1	.
TGTGCCAGCAGCTCTCGAGGGGGTCGGAACGAGCAGTACTTC	CASSSRGGRNEQYF	.	TRBV7-2	TRBJ2-7	.
TGTGCCAGCAGCCCGACTAATCGTAATGAAAAACTGTTTTTT	CASSPTNRNEKLFF	.	TRBV9	TRBJ1-4	.
TGTGCCAGCAGTTACGCAGGGTTCGGAAACACCATATATTTT	CASSYAGFGNTIYF	.	TRBV6-6	TRBJ1-3	.
TGTGCCAGCAGCCCAAGGGACATCGACGGGTACACCTTC	CASSPRDIDGYTF	.	TRBV7-9	TRBJ1-2	.
TGCGCCAGCAGCACCGGGACAGAACTGGGCTGTGGCTACACCTTC	CASSTGTELGCGYTF	.	TRBV5-1	TRBJ1-2	TRBD1
TGTGCCACCGGACAGGTTATAGCCAAAAACATTCAGTACTTC	CATGQVIAKNIQYF	.	TRBV6-4	TRBJ2-4	TRBD1
TGCGCCAGCAGTTATGGGGACAGGGGTGTCGGTGAGCAGTTCTTC	CASSYGDRGVGEQFF	once	TRBV5-1	TRBJ2-1	TRBD1
TGTGCCAGCAGTTTAACCGGGACAGGGGACCCCCTTCAGTACTTC	CASSLTGTGDPLQYF	.	TRBV27	TRBJ2-4	TRBD1
TGCGCCAGCAGCTCGGGACTCATCACAACCTACAATGAGCAGTTCTTC	CASSSGLITTYNEQFF	.	TRBV5-1	TRBJ2-1	.
TGTGCTAGTGGTTTGGTCCTCAGGGCTGGTGAAGCTTTCTTT	CASGLVLRAGEAFF	few	TRBV12-5	TRBJ1-1	.
TGTGCCAGCAGTTACCGGCAGACAGTGACTGACTATGGCTACACCTTC	CASSYRQTVTDYGYTF	.	TRBV6-6	TRBJ1-2	.
TGTGCCAGCCCCCCGGGGACTAGACATGTCGAGCAGTACTTC	CASPPGTRHVEQYF	.	TRBV18	TRBJ2-7	TRBD2
TGTGCCAGCAGCCGACAGGGAAGATACTACGAGCAGTACTTC	CASSRQGRYYEQYF	few	TRBV6-5	TRBJ2-7	TRBD1
TGTGCCAGTAGGAGGACAGGGTCATACACCGGGGAGCTGTTTTTT	CASRRTGSYTGELFF	.	TRBV19	TRBJ2-2	TRBD1
TGTGCCAGCAGCTTGGGACAGGGTCCCTACAATGAGCAGTTCTTC	CASSLGQGPYNEQFF	.	TRBV7-9	TRBJ2-1	TRBD1
TGTGCCAGCAGCGTGCCACTAGGTTACAATGAGCAGTTCTTC	CASSVPLGYNEQFF	.	TRBV7-8	TRBJ2-1	.
TGTGCCAGCACCCTATCAGGGGTGGTCGGGGAGCTGTTTTTT	CASTLSGVVGELFF	.	TRBV7-6	TRBJ2-2	.
TGTGCCAGTAGTATAGGGCCTGCCGCAGATACGCAGTATTTT	CASSIGPAADTQYF	.	TRBV19	TRBJ2-3	.
TGTGCCAGCAGCTCGAGTCAGGTCAGTAAGCAGTACTTC	CASSSSQVSKQYF	.	TRBV7-9	TRBJ2-7	.
TGTGCTAGTGGCCCCAGCGGGGGCCTTCCCCCAGATACGCAGTATTTT	CASGPSGGLPPDTQYF	.	TRBV12-5	TRBJ2-3	TRBD2
TGTGCCAGCAGTTCCTCTACCTCCGGGACAGGGGACGGCTACACCTTC	CASSSSTSGTGDGYTF	.	TRBV27	TRBJ1-2	TRBD1
TGTGCCAGCAGCGCGGGGGGGATAACTGAAGCTTTCTTT	CASSAGGITEAFF	.	TRBV7-9	TRBJ1-1	.
TGTGCCAGCAGTGAGAGTCCGGTTGGTCGCCAAGAGACCCAGTACTTC	CASSESPVGRQETQYF	once	TRBV6-1	TRBJ2-5	.
TGTGCCAGCAGCTCCTTAGCGGTCCAAGAGACCCAGTACTTC	CASSSLAVQETQYF	.	TRBV5-6	TRBJ2-5	.
TGTGCCAGTAGTATCAACAGGGGCCGATATAGCAATCAGCCCCAGCATTTT	CASSINRGRYSNQPQHF	.	TRBV19	TRBJ1-5	TRBD1
TGTGCCAGCAGTGAATCTTCCGGGACAGCATCTAATGAAAAACTGTTTTTT	CASSESSGTASNEKLFF	.	TRBV25-1	TRBJ1-4	TRBD1
TGTGCCAGCAGCTTATCTTCCCAGAACTATGGCTACACCTTC	CASSLSSQNYGYTF	.	TRBV7-2	TRBJ1-2	.
TGTGCCAGCAGTGTTCAGGGTTCGAACACTGAAGCTTTCTTT	CASSVQGSNTEAFF	few	TRBV2	TRBJ1-1	.
TGCGCCAGCAGCTTGGGGGACTTAAACTATGGCTACACCTTC	CASSLGDLNYGYTF	.	TRBV5-1	TRBJ1-2	.
TGTGCCAGCAGTTTATTTCCCCCCGACAGTGGTTCACCCCTCCACTTT	CASSLFPPDSGSPLHF	.	TRBV27	TRBJ1-6	.
TGTGCCAGTAGTATAGGGGCAGGGAGGAATGAGCAGTTCTTC	CASSIGAGRNEQFF	.	TRBV19	TRBJ2-1	.